This T cell receptor (beta chain) was observed in a study of shared clonotypes between healthy human individuals. Study-wide results and caveats: A handful of donors showed sharing of around 5% of naive CD4 clonotypes.

Original processing notes: ImmunoSEQ supplied junction-only sequences lacking quality scores, so filtering was different. Measured with immunoSEQ multiplex PCR; TCRdb has only the in-frame clones, and not every one. D and trimming were read from the DNA, whereas the V and J calls and clone size are those reported in that table. This sample yields approximately 2.4 million clones, of which about 94% are seen a single time; 0.13% belongs to the top ten. For this clone: The antigen is undetermined.

V lost 2 bases and J lost 5, with 13 bases in between. The CDR3 is made up of 15 amino acids. Germline CDR1 ENHRY, CDR2 SYGVKD. Each donor was a Caucasian adult residing in Nashville, Tennessee. This chain links TRBV10-3 with TRBJ1-5; the D is unclear. This TCR came from a man in his late teens or twenties in good health. Sequencing was done on a sample of naive CD4+ T cells sorted from blood. Indicated subset: CD45RA+ positively selected. The DNA of the CDR3 is TGTGCCATCAGTGAGAAAGGAGGGAGCCATCAGCCCCAGCATTTT. Translated, it gives CAISEKGGSHQPQHF.